This paragraph reports one T cell receptor (beta chain). Antigen: not known. This CDR3 is built from 20 residues. V shed 5 bases, J shed 1 base, and the junction held 15 bases outside the gene matches. The V gene's germline CDR1 is DFQATT and CDR2 SNEGSKA (reference sequence). The source of the sample is a study of blood T cells in healthy people across ages. Study-level findings and limits: With age, beta diversity per million T cells declined roughly linearly, significantly by around 43.

The second PCR ran about 6 to 11 cycles with a sample-barcoded 5' primer and J-beta primers. TCRdb redid the calling of the 5' RACE reads with MiXCR, one entry per CDR3 protein. The sample lists 1.5 million to 2 million distinct CDR3 sequences; around 48% were seen once. The sequencing input was blood. The clonotype originates from a woman aged 35 to 49 in good health. The chain employs TRBV20-1 and TRBJ1-6, with TRBD1 matching over 12 bases. The CDR3 loop is CSAAPRGTGGGWSYNSPLHF. Here the CDR3 DNA reads TGCAGTGCTGCCCCCAGGGGGACAGGGGGCGGTTGGTCCTATAATTCACCCCTCCACTTT.